The sequence of this T cell receptor (beta chain) was determined in a study of patients and donors after allogeneic stem cell transplantation. TCRdb analysed the RT-PCR reads with MiXCR anew, one entry per CDR3 protein. The sample has about a million distinct CDR3 sequences, more than 15% seen once. Deletions cut 5 bases from V and 8 bases from J, with 16 bases between. CDR3 length equals 14 residues. Material for sequencing was blood, either unsorted or a sorted T cell fraction (not recorded which). The clonotype comes from a human donor who was either an allogeneic HSCT recipient or a stem cell or donor lymphocyte infusion donor (not recorded which). It is not recorded whose cells these are; they may come from a transplant donor. The V gene is TRBV12-3 or TRBV12-4, the J gene TRBJ2-1, with D unresolved. Here the CDR3 DNA reads TGTGCCAGCAGTCTCCGACCGGCGGCCGATGAGCAGTTCTTC. Its translation is CASSLRPAADEQFF.